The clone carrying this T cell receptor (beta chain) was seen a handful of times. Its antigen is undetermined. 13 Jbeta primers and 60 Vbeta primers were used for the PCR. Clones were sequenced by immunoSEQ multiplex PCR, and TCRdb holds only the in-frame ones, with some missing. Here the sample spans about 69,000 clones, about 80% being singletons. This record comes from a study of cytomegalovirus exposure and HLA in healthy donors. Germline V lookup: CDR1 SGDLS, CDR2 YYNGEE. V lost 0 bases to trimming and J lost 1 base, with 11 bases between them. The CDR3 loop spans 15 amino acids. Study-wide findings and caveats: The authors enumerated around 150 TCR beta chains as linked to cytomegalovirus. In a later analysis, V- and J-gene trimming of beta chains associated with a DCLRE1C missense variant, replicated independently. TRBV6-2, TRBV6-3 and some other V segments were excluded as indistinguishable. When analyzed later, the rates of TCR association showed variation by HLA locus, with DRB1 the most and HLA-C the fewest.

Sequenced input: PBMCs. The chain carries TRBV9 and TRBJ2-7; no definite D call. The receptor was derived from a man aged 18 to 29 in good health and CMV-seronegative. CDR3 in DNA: TGTGCCAGCAGCGTAGGTGCTAAACCTTCCTACGAGCAGTACTTC. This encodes CASSVGAKPSYEQYF.